This T cell receptor (beta chain) was recorded in a study of response to subunit inactivated influenza vaccine. This CDR3 spans 16 amino acids. The trim removed 5 bases at V and 2 bases at J, leaving 8 bases unmatched. TCRdb re-called the RT-PCR reads with MiXCR, one entry per CDR3 protein. The sample consists of under 850,000 distinct CDR3 sequences, approximately 17% of them appearing once. This sequence was found in a man aged 50-60 years who received an inactivated influenza vaccine. The source material was PBMCs from blood, sampled 5 days after vaccination. This chain uses TRBV12-3 or TRBV12-4 with TRBJ2-7, with TRBD1 matching 11 bases. The CDR3 nucleotides are TGTGCCAGCAGTCTCCTTCCGGGACAGGGGGCCTACGAGCAGTACTTC. Protein: CASSLLPGQGAYEQYF.